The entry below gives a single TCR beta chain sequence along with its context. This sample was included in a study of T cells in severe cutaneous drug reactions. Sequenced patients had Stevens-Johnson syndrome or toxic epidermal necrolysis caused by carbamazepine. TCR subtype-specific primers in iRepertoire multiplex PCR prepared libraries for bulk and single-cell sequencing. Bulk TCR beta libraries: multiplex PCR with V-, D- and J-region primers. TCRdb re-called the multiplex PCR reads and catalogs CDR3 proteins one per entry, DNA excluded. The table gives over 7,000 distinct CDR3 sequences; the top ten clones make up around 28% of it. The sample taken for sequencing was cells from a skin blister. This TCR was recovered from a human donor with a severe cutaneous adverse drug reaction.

The CDR3 protein is CSVRGLAGPPAQYF. This chain uses TRBV29-1 with TRBJ2-5; the TCRdb D gene call, TRBD2, has no DNA to confirm it. Germline CDR1 reads SQVTM; CDR2 reads ANQGSEA. This CDR3 is built from 14 residues.